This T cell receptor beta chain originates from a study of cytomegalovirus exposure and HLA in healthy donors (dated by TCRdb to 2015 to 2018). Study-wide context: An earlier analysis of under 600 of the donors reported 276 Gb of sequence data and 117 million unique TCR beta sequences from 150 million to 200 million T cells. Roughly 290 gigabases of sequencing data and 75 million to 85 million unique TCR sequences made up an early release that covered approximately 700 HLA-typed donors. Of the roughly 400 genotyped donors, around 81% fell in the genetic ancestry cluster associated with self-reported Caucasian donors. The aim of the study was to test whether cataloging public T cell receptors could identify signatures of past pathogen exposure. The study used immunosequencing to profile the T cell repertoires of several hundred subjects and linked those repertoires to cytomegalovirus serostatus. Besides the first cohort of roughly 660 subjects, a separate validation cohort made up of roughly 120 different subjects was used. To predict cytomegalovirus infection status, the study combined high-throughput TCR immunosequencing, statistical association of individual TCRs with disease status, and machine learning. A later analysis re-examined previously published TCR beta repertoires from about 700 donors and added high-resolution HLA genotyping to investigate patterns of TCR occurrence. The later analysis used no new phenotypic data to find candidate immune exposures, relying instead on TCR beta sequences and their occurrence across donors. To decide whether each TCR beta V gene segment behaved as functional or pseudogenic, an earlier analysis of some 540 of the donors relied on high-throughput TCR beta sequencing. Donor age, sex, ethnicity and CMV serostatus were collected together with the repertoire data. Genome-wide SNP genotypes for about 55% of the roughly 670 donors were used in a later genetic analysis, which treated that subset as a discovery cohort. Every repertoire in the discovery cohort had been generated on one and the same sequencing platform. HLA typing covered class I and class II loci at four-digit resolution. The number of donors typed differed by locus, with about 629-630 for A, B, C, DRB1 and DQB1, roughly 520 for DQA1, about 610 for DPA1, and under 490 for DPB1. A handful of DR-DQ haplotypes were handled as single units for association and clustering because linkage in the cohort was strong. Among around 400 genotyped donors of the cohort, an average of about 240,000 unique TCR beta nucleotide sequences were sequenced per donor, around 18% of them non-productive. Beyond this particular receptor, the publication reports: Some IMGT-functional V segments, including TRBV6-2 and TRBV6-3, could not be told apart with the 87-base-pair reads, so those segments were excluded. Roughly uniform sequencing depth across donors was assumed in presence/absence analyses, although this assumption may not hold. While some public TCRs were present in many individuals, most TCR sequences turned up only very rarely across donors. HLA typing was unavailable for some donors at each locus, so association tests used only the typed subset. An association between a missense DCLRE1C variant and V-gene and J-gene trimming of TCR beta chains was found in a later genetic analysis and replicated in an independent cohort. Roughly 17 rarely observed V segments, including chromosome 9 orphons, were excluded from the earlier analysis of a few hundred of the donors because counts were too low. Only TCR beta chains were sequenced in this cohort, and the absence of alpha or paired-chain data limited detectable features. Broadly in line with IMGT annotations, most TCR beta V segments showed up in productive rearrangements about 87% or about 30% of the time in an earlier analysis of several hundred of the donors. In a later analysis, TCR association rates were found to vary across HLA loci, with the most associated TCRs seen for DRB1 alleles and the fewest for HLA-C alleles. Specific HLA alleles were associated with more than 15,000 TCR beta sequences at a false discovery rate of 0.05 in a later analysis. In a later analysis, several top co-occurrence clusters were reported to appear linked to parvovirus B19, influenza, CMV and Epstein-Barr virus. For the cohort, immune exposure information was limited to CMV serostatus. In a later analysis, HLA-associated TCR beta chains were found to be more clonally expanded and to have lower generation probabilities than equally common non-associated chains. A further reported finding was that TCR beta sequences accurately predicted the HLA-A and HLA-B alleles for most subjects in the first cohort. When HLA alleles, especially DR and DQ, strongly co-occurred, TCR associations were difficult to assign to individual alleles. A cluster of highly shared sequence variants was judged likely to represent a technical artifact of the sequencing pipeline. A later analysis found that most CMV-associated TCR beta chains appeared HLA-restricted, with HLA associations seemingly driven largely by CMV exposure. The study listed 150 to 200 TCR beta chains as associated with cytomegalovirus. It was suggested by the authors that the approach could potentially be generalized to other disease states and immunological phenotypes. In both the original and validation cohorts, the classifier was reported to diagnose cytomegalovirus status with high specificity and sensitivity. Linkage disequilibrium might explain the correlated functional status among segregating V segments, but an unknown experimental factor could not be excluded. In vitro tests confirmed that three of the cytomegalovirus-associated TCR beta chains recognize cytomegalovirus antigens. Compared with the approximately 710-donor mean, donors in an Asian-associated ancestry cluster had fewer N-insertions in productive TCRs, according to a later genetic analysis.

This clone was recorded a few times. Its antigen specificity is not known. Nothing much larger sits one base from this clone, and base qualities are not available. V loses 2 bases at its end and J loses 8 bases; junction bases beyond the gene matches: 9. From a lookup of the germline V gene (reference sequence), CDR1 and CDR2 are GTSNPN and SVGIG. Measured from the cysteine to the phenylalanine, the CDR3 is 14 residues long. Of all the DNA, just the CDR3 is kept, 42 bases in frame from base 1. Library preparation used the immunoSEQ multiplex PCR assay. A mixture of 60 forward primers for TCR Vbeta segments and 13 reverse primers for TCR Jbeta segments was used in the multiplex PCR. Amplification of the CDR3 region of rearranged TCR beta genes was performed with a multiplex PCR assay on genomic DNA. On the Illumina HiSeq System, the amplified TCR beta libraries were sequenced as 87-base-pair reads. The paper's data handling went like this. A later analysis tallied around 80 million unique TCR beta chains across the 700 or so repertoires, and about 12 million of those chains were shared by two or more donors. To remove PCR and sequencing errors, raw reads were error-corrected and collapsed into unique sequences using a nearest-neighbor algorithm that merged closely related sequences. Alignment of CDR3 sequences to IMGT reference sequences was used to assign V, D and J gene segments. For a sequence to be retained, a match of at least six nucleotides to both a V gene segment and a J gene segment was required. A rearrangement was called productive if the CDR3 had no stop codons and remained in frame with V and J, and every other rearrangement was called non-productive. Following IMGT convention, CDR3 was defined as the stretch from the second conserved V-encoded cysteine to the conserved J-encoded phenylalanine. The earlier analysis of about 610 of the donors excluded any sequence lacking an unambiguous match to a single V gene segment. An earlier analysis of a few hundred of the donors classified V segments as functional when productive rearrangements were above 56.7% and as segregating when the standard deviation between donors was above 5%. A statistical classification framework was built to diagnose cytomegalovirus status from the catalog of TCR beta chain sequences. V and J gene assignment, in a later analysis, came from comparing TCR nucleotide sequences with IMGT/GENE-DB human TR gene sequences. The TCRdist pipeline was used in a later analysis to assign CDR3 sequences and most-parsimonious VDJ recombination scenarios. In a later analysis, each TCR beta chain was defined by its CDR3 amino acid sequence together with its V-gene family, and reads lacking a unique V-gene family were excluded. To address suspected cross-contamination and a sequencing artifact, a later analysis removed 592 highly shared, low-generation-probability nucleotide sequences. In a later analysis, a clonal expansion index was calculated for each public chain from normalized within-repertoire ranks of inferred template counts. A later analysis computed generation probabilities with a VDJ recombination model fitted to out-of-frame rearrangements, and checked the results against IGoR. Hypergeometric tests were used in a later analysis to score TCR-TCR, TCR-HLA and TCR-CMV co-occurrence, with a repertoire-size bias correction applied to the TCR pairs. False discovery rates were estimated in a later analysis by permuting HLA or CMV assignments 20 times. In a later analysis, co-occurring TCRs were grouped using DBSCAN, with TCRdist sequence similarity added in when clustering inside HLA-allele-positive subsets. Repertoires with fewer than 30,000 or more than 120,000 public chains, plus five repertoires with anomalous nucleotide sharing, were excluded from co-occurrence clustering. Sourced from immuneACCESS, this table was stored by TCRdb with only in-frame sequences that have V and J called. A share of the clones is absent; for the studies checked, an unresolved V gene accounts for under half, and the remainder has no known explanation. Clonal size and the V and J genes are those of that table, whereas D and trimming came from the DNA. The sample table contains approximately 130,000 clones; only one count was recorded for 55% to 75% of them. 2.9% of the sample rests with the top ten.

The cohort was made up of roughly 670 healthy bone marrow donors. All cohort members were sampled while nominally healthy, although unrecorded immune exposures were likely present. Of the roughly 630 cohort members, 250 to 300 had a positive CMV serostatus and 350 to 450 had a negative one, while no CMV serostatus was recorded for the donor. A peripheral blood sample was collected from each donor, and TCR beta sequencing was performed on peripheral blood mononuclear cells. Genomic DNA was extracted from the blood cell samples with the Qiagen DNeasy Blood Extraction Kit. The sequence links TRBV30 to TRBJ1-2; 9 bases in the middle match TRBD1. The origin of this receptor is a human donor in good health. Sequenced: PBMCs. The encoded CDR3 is CAWSPGQGLTGYTF. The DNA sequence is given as TGTGCCTGGAGTCCGGGACAGGGTCTCACCGGCTACACCTTC.